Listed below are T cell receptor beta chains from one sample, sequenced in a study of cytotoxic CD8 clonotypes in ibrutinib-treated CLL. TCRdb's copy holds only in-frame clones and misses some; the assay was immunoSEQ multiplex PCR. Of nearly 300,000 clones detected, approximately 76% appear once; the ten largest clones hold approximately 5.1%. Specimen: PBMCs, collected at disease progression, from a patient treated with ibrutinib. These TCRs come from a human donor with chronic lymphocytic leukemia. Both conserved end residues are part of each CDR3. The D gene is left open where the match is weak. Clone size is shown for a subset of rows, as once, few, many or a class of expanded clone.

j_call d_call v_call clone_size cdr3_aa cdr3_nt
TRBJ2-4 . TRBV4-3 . CASTPPQLAKNIQYF TGCGCCAGCACCCCCCCTCAGTTAGCCAAAAACATTCAGTACTTC
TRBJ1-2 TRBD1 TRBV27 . CASSPVPGQGPNYGYTF TGTGCCAGCAGCCCCGTCCCGGGACAGGGCCCCAACTATGGCTACACCTTC
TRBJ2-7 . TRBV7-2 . CASTPTPPYEQYF TGTGCCAGCACCCCCACGCCCCCCTACGAGCAGTACTTC
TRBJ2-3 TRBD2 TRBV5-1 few CASESGRSTDTQYF TGCGCCAGCGAGAGCGGGAGAAGCACAGATACGCAGTATTTT
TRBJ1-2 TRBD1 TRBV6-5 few CASSWTGGHGYTF TGTGCCAGCAGTTGGACAGGGGGGCATGGCTACACCTTC
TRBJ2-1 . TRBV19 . CASSISGGLGNEQFF TGTGCCAGTAGTATCTCCGGGGGACTCGGGAATGAGCAGTTCTTC
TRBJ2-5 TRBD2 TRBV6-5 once CASMTSGRETQYF TGTGCCAGCATGACTAGCGGGCGGGAGACCCAGTACTTC
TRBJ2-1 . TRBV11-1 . CASSLSSGAYEQFF TGTGCCAGCAGCTTATCCTCGGGGGCCTATGAGCAGTTCTTC
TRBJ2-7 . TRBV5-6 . CASSPTYSGYEQYF TGTGCCAGCAGCCCAACCTATAGCGGATACGAGCAGTACTTC
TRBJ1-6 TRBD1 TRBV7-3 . CASSLAGTGVRTLHF TGTGCCAGCAGCTTAGCCGGGACAGGGGTACGGACCCTCCACTTT
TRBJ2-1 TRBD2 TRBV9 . CASSVSASGGAYNEQFF TGTGCCAGCAGCGTATCGGCTAGCGGGGGGGCATACAATGAGCAGTTCTTC
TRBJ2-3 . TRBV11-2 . CASAEPFRGNVGSDTQYF TGTGCCAGTGCCGAACCGTTCAGGGGTAACGTAGGTTCAGATACGCAGTATTTT
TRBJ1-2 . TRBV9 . CASSVDRSEGWGYGYTF TGTGCCAGCAGCGTAGATCGGTCGGAGGGCTGGGGCTATGGCTACACCTTC
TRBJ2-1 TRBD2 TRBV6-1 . CASSGRGGPDNEQFF TGTGCCAGCAGTGGGCGGGGGGGTCCCGACAATGAGCAGTTCTTC
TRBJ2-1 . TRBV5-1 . CASSSGLANEQFF TGCGCCAGCAGCTCAGGACTTGCCAATGAGCAGTTCTTC
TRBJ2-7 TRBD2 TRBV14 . CASAPGQGLAGHYEQYF TGTGCCAGCGCCCCGGGACAGGGACTAGCGGGCCACTACGAGCAGTACTTC
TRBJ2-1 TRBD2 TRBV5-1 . CASSLVAGDYNEQFF TGCGCCAGCAGCTTGGTGGCGGGAGACTACAATGAGCAGTTCTTC
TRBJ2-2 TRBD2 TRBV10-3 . CATWDRGANTGELFF TGTGCCACCTGGGATCGGGGGGCGAACACCGGGGAGCTGTTTTTT
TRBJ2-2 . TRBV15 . CATSNLAQAFTGELFF TGTGCCACCAGCAATTTAGCCCAGGCCTTCACCGGGGAGCTGTTTTTT
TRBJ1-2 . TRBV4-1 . CASRVQFRINYGYTF TGCGCCAGCAGAGTCCAGTTTCGGATTAACTATGGCTACACCTTC
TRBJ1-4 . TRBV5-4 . CASSPKGPRGDEKLFF TGTGCCAGCAGCCCAAAAGGGCCGAGGGGGGATGAAAAACTGTTTTTT
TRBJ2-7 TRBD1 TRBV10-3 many CAIRADRAYEQYF TGTGCCATCAGGGCCGACAGGGCCTACGAGCAGTACTTC
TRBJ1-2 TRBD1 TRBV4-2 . CASSRTGTGAYGYTF TGTGCCAGCAGCCGAACCGGGACAGGGGCCTATGGCTACACCTTC
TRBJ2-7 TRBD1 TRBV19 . CASSSGGWAYEQYF TGTGCCAGTAGTTCAGGGGGCTGGGCCTACGAGCAGTACTTC
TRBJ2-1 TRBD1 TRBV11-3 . CASSFGQASRYNEQFF TGTGCCAGCAGCTTCGGACAGGCAAGTCGATACAATGAGCAGTTCTTC
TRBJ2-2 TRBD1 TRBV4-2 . CASSNRGRYPGELFF TGTGCCAGCAGCAACAGGGGGCGTTATCCCGGGGAGCTGTTTTTT
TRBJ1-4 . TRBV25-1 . CASSDFTQGSEKLFF TGTGCCAGCAGTGACTTTACACAGGGTAGCGAAAAACTGTTTTTT
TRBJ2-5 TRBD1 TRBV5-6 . CASLWDRGNQETQYF TGTGCCAGCTTATGGGACAGGGGGAACCAAGAGACCCAGTACTTC
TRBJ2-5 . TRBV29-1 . CSVQEGVAETQYF TGCAGCGTTCAAGAGGGGGTCGCTGAGACCCAGTACTTC
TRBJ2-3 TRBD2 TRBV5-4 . CASSPDWGGSDTQYF TGTGCCAGCAGCCCGGACTGGGGGGGGTCAGATACGCAGTATTTT
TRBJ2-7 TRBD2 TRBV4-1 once CASSQDIAGGSYEQYF TGCGCCAGCAGCCAAGATATCGCGGGAGGTTCGTATGAGCAGTACTTC
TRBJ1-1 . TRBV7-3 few CASSSTRDNTEAFF TGTGCCAGCAGCTCCACCCGGGACAACACTGAAGCTTTCTTT
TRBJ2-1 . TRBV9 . CASSVEGAPYNEQFF TGTGCCAGCAGCGTAGAAGGGGCCCCCTACAATGAGCAGTTCTTC
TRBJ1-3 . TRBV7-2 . CASSRGRRSSGNTIYF TGTGCCAGCAGCCGGGGACGCCGAAGCTCTGGAAACACCATATATTTT
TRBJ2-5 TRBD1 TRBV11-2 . CASSSGDRGQETQYF TGTGCCAGCAGCTCGGGGGACAGGGGGCAAGAGACCCAGTACTTC
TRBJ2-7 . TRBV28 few CASSWDSTYEQYF TGTGCCAGCAGCTGGGACTCCACCTACGAGCAGTACTTC
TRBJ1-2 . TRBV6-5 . CASSFSPGLYGYTF TGTGCCAGCAGTTTCTCCCCGGGGCTCTATGGCTACACCTTC
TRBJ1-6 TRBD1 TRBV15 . CATSSGPRGRVNSPLHF TGTGCCACCAGCAGCGGCCCCAGGGGGCGAGTTAATTCACCCCTCCACTTT
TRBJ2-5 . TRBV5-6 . CASSLGIQQETQYF TGTGCCAGCAGCTTGGGGATTCAACAAGAGACCCAGTACTTC
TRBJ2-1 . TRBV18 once CASSPGEQQFF TGTGCCAGCTCACCCGGTGAACAGCAGTTCTTC
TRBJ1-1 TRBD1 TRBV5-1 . CASSLDRGNTEAFF TGCGCCAGCAGCCTGGACAGGGGAAACACTGAAGCTTTCTTT
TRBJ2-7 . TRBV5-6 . CASSLTPAGPLYEQYF TGTGCCAGCAGCTTAACACCGGCGGGACCACTGTACGAGCAGTACTTC
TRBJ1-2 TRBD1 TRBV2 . CASSTGGDGYTF TGTGCCAGCAGTACAGGGGGCGATGGCTACACCTTC
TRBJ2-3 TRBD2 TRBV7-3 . CASSAAGTSGPFTDTQYF TGTGCCAGCAGCGCCGCCGGGACTAGCGGACCCTTCACAGATACGCAGTATTTT
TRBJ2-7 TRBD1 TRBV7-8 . CASSLPGQGPEQYF TGTGCCAGCAGCTTACCGGGACAGGGACCCGAGCAGTACTTC
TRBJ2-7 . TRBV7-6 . CASSQGKHEQYF TGTGCCAGCAGCCAGGGGAAGCACGAGCAGTACTTC
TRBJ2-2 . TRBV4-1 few CASSQEAGRNTGELFF TGCGCCAGCAGCCAAGAGGCAGGGAGGAACACCGGGGAGCTGTTTTTT
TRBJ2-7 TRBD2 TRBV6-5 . CASSYMTSTTPDEQYF TGTGCCAGCAGTTATATGACTAGCACGACCCCCGACGAGCAGTACTTC
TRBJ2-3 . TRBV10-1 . CASSHYREDTQYF TGCGCCAGCTCCCACTACAGGGAAGATACGCAGTATTTT
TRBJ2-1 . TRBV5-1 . CASSLGGPNEQFF TGCGCCAGCAGCTTGGGCGGCCCCAATGAGCAGTTCTTC
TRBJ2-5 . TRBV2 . CASKGGLQETQYF TGTGCCAGCAAGGGCGGGCTCCAAGAGACCCAGTACTTC
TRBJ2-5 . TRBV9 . CASSVASQETQYF TGTGCCAGCAGCGTAGCATCGCAAGAGACCCAGTACTTC
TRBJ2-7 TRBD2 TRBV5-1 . CASSFTSGANEQYF TGCGCCAGCAGCTTCACTAGCGGGGCTAATGAGCAGTACTTC
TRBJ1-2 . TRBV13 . CASSPGGGEGYTF TGTGCCAGCAGCCCGGGGGGTGGTGAGGGCTACACCTTC
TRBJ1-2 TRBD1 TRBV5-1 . CASSLDGTGISSNYGYTF TGCGCCAGCAGCTTGGACGGGACAGGGATATCCTCCAACTATGGCTACACCTTC